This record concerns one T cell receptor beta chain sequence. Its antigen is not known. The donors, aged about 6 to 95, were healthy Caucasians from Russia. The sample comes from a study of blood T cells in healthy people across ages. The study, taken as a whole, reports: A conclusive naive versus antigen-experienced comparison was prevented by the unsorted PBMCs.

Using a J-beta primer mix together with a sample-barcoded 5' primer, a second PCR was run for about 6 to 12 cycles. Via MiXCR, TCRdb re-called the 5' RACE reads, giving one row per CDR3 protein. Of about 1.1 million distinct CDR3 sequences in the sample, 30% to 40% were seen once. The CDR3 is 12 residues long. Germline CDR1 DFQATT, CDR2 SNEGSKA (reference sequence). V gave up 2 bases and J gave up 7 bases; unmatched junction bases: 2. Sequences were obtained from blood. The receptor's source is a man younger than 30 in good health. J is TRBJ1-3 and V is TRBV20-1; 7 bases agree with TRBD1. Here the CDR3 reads CSARQGDNTIYF. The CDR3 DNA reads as TGCAGTGCTAGACAGGGGGACAACACCATATATTTT.